One and the same sample provided the 28 T cell receptor beta chains below, sequenced in a study of blood T cell repertoires in COVID-19 (dated by TCRdb to 2018 to 2020). Libraries were built with the immunoSEQ multiplex PCR assay. TCRdb provides this immuneACCESS table in a form limited to in-frame rearrangements. Some clones are lacking; in checked studies, under half of them reflect an unresolved V gene, and why the rest are absent is not known. Here the sample has tens of thousands of clones; around 90% occur a single time. The ten largest make up 15% of the sample. The sequenced material came from peripheral blood. These receptors all stem from a male donor with acute or convalescent COVID-19.

The CDR3 nucleotides are TGTGCCAGTAGTAGGACCGGGACTAGCGGGGGAGCGAACACCGGGGAGCTGTTTTTT. The encoded protein is CASSRTGTSGGANTGELFF. The V call is TRBV19, the J call TRBJ2-2, with 14 bases lining up with TRBD2. Per the germline V gene, CDR1 is LNHDA and CDR2 is SQIVND (reference sequence). The V segment lost 4 bases and the J segment 0 bases; nucleotides outside the gene matches: 7. The CDR3 runs 19 residues.

The chain joins TRBV11-2 to TRBJ1-6; D possibly corresponds to TRBD1 (6 bases). The germline V gene has CDR1 SGHAT and CDR2 FQNNGV. The CDR3 consists of 15 residues. V was cut by 0 bases and J by 10 bases, with 13 bases left in between. CDR3 coding DNA: TGTGCCAGCAGCTTAGATCGTCAGGGGACATCACCCCTCCACTTT. Encoded protein: CASSLDRQGTSPLHF.

The chain combines TRBV5-1 with TRBJ2-5, with TRBD1 matching 8 bases. V trimming: 2 bases; J trimming: 2 bases; junction bases outside the gene matches: 8. Germline lookup yields CDR1 SGHRS and CDR2 YFSETQ. The CDR3 is 16 amino acids. CDR3 region: CASSFSDRGGQETQYF. Written as DNA, the CDR3 is TGCGCCAGCAGCTTCTCCGACAGGGGTGGGCAAGAGACCCAGTACTTC.

This clone was found a few times. The chain joins TRBV5-6 to TRBJ1-5, with 7 bases lining up with TRBD1. Germline CDR1 and CDR2: SGHDT and YYEEEE. V trimming: 5 bases; J trimming: 5 bases; junction bases outside the gene matches: 7. There are 14 residues in the CDR3. CDR3 loop: CASSLRQGYQPQHF. In DNA, the CDR3 is TGTGCCAGCAGTCTAAGACAGGGCTATCAGCCCCAGCATTTT.

The rearrangement uses TRBV7-2 and TRBJ2-7; perhaps TRBD2 as D (6 bases). Between the trimmed V and J ends, which lost 4 bases and 7 bases, there was a span of 14 bases. Looked up from germline, CDR1 is SGHTA and CDR2 is FQGNSA. The CDR3 is 13 amino acids. The CDR3 nucleotides read TGTGCCAGCAGCTCCGGGACTTCCTTGGAGCAGTACTTC. This encodes CASSSGTSLEQYF.

The V call is TRBV30, the J call TRBJ1-2, with D possibly being TRBD1 (6 bases). Trimming removed 0 bases from V and 4 bases from J, with 18 bases in between. Germline lookup yields CDR1 GTSNPN and CDR2 SVGIG (reference sequence). CDR3 length equals 16 residues. CDR3 DNA sequence: TGTGCCTGGAGTGTAGGCCTCCCGGGAGGGGGCTATGGCTACACCTTC. As protein: CAWSVGLPGGGYGYTF. Combining the CDR3 with reference TRBV30 and TRBJ1-2 gives the whole variable domain SQTIHQWPATLVQPVGSPLSLECTVEGTSNPNLYWYRQAAGRGLQLLFYSVGIGQISSEVPQNLSASRPQDRQFILSSKKLLLSDSGFYLCAWSVGLPGGGYGYTFGSGTRLTVV.

V is TRBV18 and J is TRBJ2-1, with TRBD1 as a possible D gene (6 bases). Germline V gene data show CDR1 as KGHSH and CDR2 as LQKENI. This CDR3 is built from 16 residues. Trimming took 0 bases from V and 7 from J, leaving 16 bases between them. The CDR3 nucleotides are TGTGCCAGCTCACCACCAGCAGGGGCCATATTGAATGAGCAGTTCTTC. Translated, it gives CASSPPAGAILNEQFF.

V gene TRBV3-1 (or the pseudogene TRBV3-2) combines with J gene TRBJ1-2; tentative D call: TRBD1 (5 bases). V was cut by 3 bases and J by 7 bases, with 15 bases left in between. Germline V gene lookup returns CDR1 LGHDT and CDR2 YNNKEL (reference sequence). This CDR3 region has 14 residues. CDR3 DNA: TGTGCCAGCAGCCATGGGGGGGTGAAGGCTGGCTACACCTTC. Translated, it gives CASSHGGVKAGYTF.

The V call is TRBV5-1, the J call TRBJ1-3; 9 bases fit TRBD1. V lost 3 bases to trimming and J lost 9 bases; unmatched junction nucleotides: 13. CDR3 size: 16 residues. Germline CDR1 and CDR2: SGHRS and YFSETQ. CDR3 DNA: TGCGCCAGCAGCTGGACAGGGGTCGGACCTGATAGCACCATATATTTT. This translates into CASSWTGVGPDSTIYF.

This clone was observed once. One end of the junction is discordant with germline, which a read error may explain. The J gene is TRBJ2-6, the V gene TRBV5-1, with TRBD2 matching over 8 bases. CDR3 length: 19 residues. The germline V gene has CDR1 SGHRS and CDR2 YFSETQ. CDR3 nucleotides: TGCGCCCGCAGCCGGGGGGGGCTGGCGGGGCCCACTGGGGCCAACGTCCTGACTTTC. It yields the protein CARSRGGLAGPTGANVLTF.

The chain couples TRBV2 to TRBJ2-7; D unclear. This CDR3 region has 14 residues. The V gene lost 0 bases and the J gene lost 7 bases, with 13 bases spanning the gap. Per germline, CDR1 SNHLY and CDR2 FYNNEI. The DNA of the CDR3 is TGTGCCAGCAGTGAAGCGCTTCCCAGTCTTGAGCAGTACTTC. This gives the protein CASSEALPSLEQYF. Combining the CDR3 with reference TRBV2 and TRBJ2-7 gives the whole variable domain EPEVTQTPSHQVTQMGQEVILRCVPISNHLYFYWYRQILGQKVEFLVSFYNNEISEKSEIFDDQFSVERPDGSNFTLKIRSTKLEDSAMYFCASSEALPSLEQYFGPGTRLTVT.

This clone was seen a handful of times. The chain is built from TRBV6-5 and TRBJ2-1; 14 nucleotides match TRBD2. This CDR3 has 14 residues. With V trimmed by 9 bases and J by 7 bases, 5 bases remained unmatched. CDR1 is MNHEY and CDR2 is SVGAGI in the germline V gene. CDR3 sequence: CASRLAGGPNEQFF. CDR3 bases: TGTGCCAGTAGACTAGCGGGGGGGCCTAATGAGCAGTTCTTC.

The gene calls are TRBV5-1 and TRBJ1-2; the D gene is possibly TRBD1 (6 bases). Deletions cut 4 bases from V and 4 bases from J, with 23 bases between. The germline CDR1 and CDR2 sequences are SGHRS and YFSETQ. This CDR3 contains 17 residues. The CDR3 DNA is TGCGCCAGCAGCCACGGACGGGACACCCGAAACAGCTATGGCTACACCTTC. It codes for CASSHGRDTRNSYGYTF.

This chain uses TRBV19 with TRBJ1-2; TRBD1 matches at 10 bases. Germline V CDR1 and CDR2: LNHDA, SQIVND (reference sequence). Trimming took 3 bases from V and 4 from J; bases not matched to a gene: 2. CDR3 size: 14 residues. CDR3 amino acids: CASSMGQGPYGYTF. In nucleotides, the CDR3 is TGTGCCAGTAGTATGGGACAGGGGCCCTATGGCTACACCTTC. Full variable domain (remainder filled in from reference TRBV19 and TRBJ1-2): DGGITQSPKYLFRKEGQNVTLSCEQNLNHDAMYWYRQDPGQGLRLIYYSQIVNDFQKGDIAEGYSVSREKKESFPLTVTSAQKNPTAFYLCASSMGQGPYGYTFGSGTRLTVV.

The chain couples TRBV15 to TRBJ1-3; tentatively, D is TRBD1 (5 bases). Germline assignment: CDR1 LNHNV and CDR2 YYDKDF (reference sequence). V lost 0 bases, J lost 0 bases, and 15 bases lay in between. This CDR3 has 18 amino acids. The DNA for the CDR3 is TGTGCCACCAGCAGAGATGATCAAGGGGCAATCTCTGGAAACACCATATATTTT. This sequence encodes CATSRDDQGAISGNTIYF. The full variable domain, with the rest looked up from reference TRBV15 and TRBJ1-3, is DAMVIQNPRYQVTQFGKPVTLSCSQTLNHNVMYWYQQKSSQAPKLLFHYYDKDFNNEADTPDNFQSRRPNTSFCFLDIRSPGLGDTAMYLCATSRDDQGAISGNTIYFGEGSWLTVV.

CDR3 amino acids: CASSQFSLGAEAFF. The CDR3 DNA reads TGTGCCAGCAGCCAATTTTCTCTGGGCGCTGAAGCTTTCTTT. This chain links TRBV16 with TRBJ1-1, with D unresolved. V was trimmed by 1 base and J by 6 bases, leaving 12 bases between them. CDR3 length: 14 residues. CDR1 and CDR2 from the germline V gene are KGHSY and FQNENV.

This chain connects TRBV6-5 to TRBJ2-5; tentatively, D is TRBD2 (5 bases). Trimming removed 2 bases at V and 2 bases at J, with 9 bases between. The germline gives CDR1 MNHEY, CDR2 SVGAGI. There are 14 residues in the CDR3. CDR3 sequence reads: CASSYGSTQETQYF. The DNA of the CDR3 is TGTGCCAGCAGTTACGGGAGTACACAAGAGACCCAGTACTTC.

The rearrangement uses TRBV7-3 and TRBJ2-2; TRBD2 aligns across 7 bases. The CDR3 covers 16 residues. V lost 5 bases to trimming and J lost 3 bases; unmatched junction nucleotides: 9. CDR1 is SGHTA, CDR2 FQGTGA, per germline. CDR3 DNA sequence: TGTGCCAGCAGCAGGACTGGGCGGGGGTACACCGGGGAGCTGTTTTTT. Its translation is CASSRTGRGYTGELFF.

This clone was seen just once. The CDR3 region is CASSEALRGGTEAFF. Here the CDR3 DNA reads TGTGCCAGCAGTGAAGCATTGCGGGGGGGGACTGAAGCTTTCTTT. V and J are TRBV6-1 and TRBJ1-1, with D tentatively TRBD1 (5 bases). V was cut by 0 bases and J by 5 bases, with 13 bases left in between. The CDR3 contains 15 residues. Germline values: CDR1 MNHNS, CDR2 SASEGT.

The chain uses TRBV5-8 and TRBJ1-6, with D perhaps matching TRBD1 (5 bases). With 5 bases removed from V and 6 bases from J, the gap between germline ends came to 18 bases. Germline CDR1 reads SGHTS; CDR2 reads YDEGEE. The CDR3 extends over 16 amino acids. The CDR3 loop is CASRHRTRTSNSPLHF. The CDR3, as DNA: TGTGCCAGCAGGCACAGGACCAGGACTAGTAATTCACCCCTCCACTTT.

This chain links TRBV28 with TRBJ2-7; 7 nucleotides line up with TRBD2. V trimming: 6 bases; J trimming: 1 base; junction bases outside the gene matches: 15. The CDR3 extends over 17 amino acids. Germline CDR1 reads MDHEN; CDR2 reads SYDVKM. The CDR3 loop reads CASRGGTPAKPSYEQYF. The CDR3 coding sequence is TGTGCCAGCAGGGGGGGGACTCCCGCCAAGCCATCCTACGAGCAGTACTTC. Full variable domain (outside the CDR3, taken from reference TRBV28 and TRBJ2-7): DVKVTQSSRYLVKRTGEKVFLECVQDMDHENMFWYRQDPGLGLRLIYFSYDVKMKEKGDIPEGYSVSREKKERFSLILESASTNQTSMYLCASRGGTPAKPSYEQYFGPGTRLTVT.

The V call is TRBV10-3, the J call TRBJ2-1, with D perhaps TRBD2 (7 bases). Germline V gene lookup returns CDR1 ENHRY and CDR2 SYGVKD. Trimming shortened V by 2 bases and J by 4 bases, and 15 bases separated the two germline ends. The CDR3 consists of 16 residues. The CDR3 sequence is CAISEGGADLYNEQFF. The CDR3, as DNA: TGTGCCATCAGTGAGGGGGGGGCGGATTTATACAATGAGCAGTTCTTC.

This clone was observed a single time. V is TRBV3-1 (or the pseudogene TRBV3-2) and J is TRBJ1-2; 7 bases agree with TRBD1. Germline CDR1 reads LGHDT; CDR2 reads YNNKEL (reference sequence). V gave up 0 bases and J gave up 0 bases; unmatched junction bases: 10. The CDR3 spans 18 residues. CDR3 in amino acids: CASSQDFGGGVANYGYTF. As DNA, the CDR3 is TGTGCCAGCAGCCAAGATTTCGGAGGGGGCGTCGCTAACTATGGCTACACCTTC.

The chain recombines TRBV5-4 with TRBJ2-7; possible D gene TRBD2, 5 bases. The CDR3 covers 15 residues. The germline gives CDR1 SGHNT, CDR2 YYREEE (reference sequence). The V end lost 3 bases, the J end lost 6 bases, and 19 bases lay between the germline ends. The CDR3 region has the DNA TGTGCCAGCAGCTCGGAGACTATCCAACCCACCGAGCAGTACTTC. Translating gives CASSSETIQPTEQYF.

The rearrangement links TRBV5-1 to TRBJ1-1; D perhaps matches TRBD1 (6 bases). This CDR3 is 16 amino acids long. V lost 4 bases and J lost 1, with 17 bases in between. Germline-derived CDR1 and CDR2 are SGHRS and YFSETQ. The CDR3 reads CASSPVLGASNTEAFF. CDR3 sequence (DNA): TGCGCCAGCAGCCCGGTCTTGGGGGCATCGAACACTGAAGCTTTCTTT.

CDR3 loop: CASSSAGNTEAFF. Written as DNA, the CDR3 is TGTGCCAGCAGCTCCGCAGGGAACACTGAAGCTTTCTTT. The chain combines TRBV7-9 with TRBJ1-1, with unresolved D. Germline V CDR1 and CDR2: SEHNR, FQNEAQ (reference sequence). Trimming took 4 bases from V and 1 from J, leaving 7 bases between them. This CDR3 has 13 residues.

The gene calls are TRBV19 and TRBJ1-2; tentatively, D is TRBD1 (6 bases). Deletions cut 6 bases from V and 8 bases from J, with 13 bases between. CDR1 LNHDA and CDR2 SQIVND come from the germline V gene (reference sequence). The CDR3 is 12 amino acids. As DNA, the CDR3 is TGTGCCAGTAGCAGGGGCGCGGAGGGCTACACCTTC. Encoded protein: CASSRGAEGYTF.

The chain joins TRBV19 to TRBJ1-1; D is uncertain. The CDR3 has 16 residues. Germline V gene sequence: CDR1 LNHDA, CDR2 SQIVND (reference sequence). The V and J ends lost 1 base and 1 base respectively, with 13 bases between them. The CDR3: CASSIGGRDGNTEAFF. CDR3 DNA: TGTGCCAGTAGTATAGGAGGTCGAGACGGGAACACTGAAGCTTTCTTT. The variable domain in full, with the rest retrieved from reference TRBV19 and TRBJ1-1, is DGGITQSPKYLFRKEGQNVTLSCEQNLNHDAMYWYRQDPGQGLRLIYYSQIVNDFQKGDIAEGYSVSREKKESFPLTVTSAQKNPTAFYLCASSIGGRDGNTEAFFGQGTRLTVV.